A single sample is the source of the 9 T cell receptor beta chains below, sequenced in a study of patients and donors after allogeneic stem cell transplantation. TCRdb reanalysed the RT-PCR reads using MiXCR and keeps one entry per CDR3 protein. The table has over 400,000 distinct CDR3 sequences, 16% seen once. Material for sequencing was blood, either unsorted or a sorted T cell fraction (not recorded which). These receptors were obtained from a human donor who was either an allogeneic HSCT recipient or a stem cell or donor lymphocyte infusion donor (not recorded which). It is not recorded whose cells these are; they may come from a transplant donor.

This clonotype was picked up one time. V usage is TRBV27 and J usage is TRBJ1-5; D unclear. This CDR3 is 13 amino acids long. Looked up from germline, CDR1 is MNHEY and CDR2 is SMNVEV (reference sequence). Deletions cut 1 base from V and 11 bases from J, with 12 bases between. For the CDR3, the DNA is TGTGCCAGCAGTTTATTATCCGGTCGGTCCCAGCATTTT. As protein: CASSLLSGRSQHF.

There are a few counts of this clonotype. The rearrangement uses TRBV10-3 and TRBJ2-6; 11 bases match TRBD1. The V segment lost 8 bases and the J segment 1 base; nucleotides outside the gene matches: 10. The length of the CDR3 is 18 residues. Germline loops: CDR1 ENHRY, CDR2 SYGVKD. DNA for the CDR3: TGTGCCATCGAAGAAGCCGGGACAGGGGGTTCTGGGGCCAACGTCCTGACTTTC. Residues: CAIEEAGTGGSGANVLTF.

The rearrangement joins TRBV7-9 to TRBJ1-1; 10 positions agree with TRBD1. Germline loops: CDR1 SEHNR, CDR2 FQNEAQ (reference sequence). J lost 1 base, V lost 5 bases, and 7 bases had no gene match. The CDR3 consists of 16 residues. CDR3 in amino acids: CASSHRQGAGNTEAFF. The CDR3 nucleotides read TGTGCCAGCAGCCACCGACAGGGGGCAGGGAACACTGAAGCTTTCTTT.

This clonotype was seen only a few times. The V and J genes are TRBV20-1 and TRBJ2-3, with D maybe TRBD2 (5 bases). The V and J ends lost 6 bases and 5 bases respectively, with 33 bases between them. This CDR3 is 19 amino acids long. The germline V gene has CDR1 DFQATT and CDR2 SNEGSKA (reference sequence). CDR3 coding DNA: TGCAGTGCCCTAAATTTGAGGACCCAGCGGAACTCGAGGGTAGATACGCAGTATTTT. This translates into CSALNLRTQRNSRVDTQYF.

This sequence joins TRBV7-2 and TRBJ1-5; TRBD1 might be the D (5 bases). The length of the CDR3 is 14 residues. V shed 7 bases and J shed 2 bases, with 12 bases lying between them. From germline, CDR1 is SGHTA and CDR2 FQGNSA. CDR3 in amino acids: CASTSGGRNQPQHF. Written as DNA, the CDR3 is TGTGCCAGCACCTCTGGGGGACGCAATCAGCCCCAGCATTTT.

The rearrangement uses TRBV20-1 and TRBJ2-7, with a weak D call TRBD2 (5 bases). This CDR3 is built from 12 residues. Trimming stripped 3 bases from V and 6 bases from J, with 12 bases between. Germline V gene lookup returns CDR1 DFQATT and CDR2 SNEGSKA (reference sequence). DNA for the CDR3: TGCAGTGCTAGGGCTAGCTCCCTCGAGCAGTACTTC. It yields the protein CSARASSLEQYF.

This rearrangement joins TRBV6-5 to TRBJ1-1; D might be TRBD1 (6 bases). Germline V gene sequence: CDR1 MNHEY, CDR2 SVGAGI. V dropped 2 bases and J dropped 4 bases, with 14 bases sitting between them. CDR3 length: 15 residues. The CDR3 bases are TGTGCCAGCAGTTACGCGAGAGGAGGGGGCACTGAAGCTTTCTTT. It translates to CASSYARGGGTEAFF.

The chain links TRBV18 to TRBJ1-1; D remains unclear. Germline loops: CDR1 KGHSH, CDR2 LQKENI. With 2 bases removed from V and 7 bases from J, the gap between germline ends came to 11 bases. The CDR3 covers 13 residues. This chain's CDR3 is CASSPGRDLEAFF. In DNA form, the CDR3 reads TGTGCCAGCTCACCAGGGAGGGATCTTGAAGCTTTCTTT.

The V gene is TRBV6-1, the J gene TRBJ1-4; D remains ambiguous. Germline CDR1 reads MNHNS; CDR2 reads SASEGT. CDR3 size: 14 residues. V dropped 7 bases and J dropped 3 bases, with 12 bases sitting between them. The CDR3 DNA is TGTGCCAGCACTCGGCGGGGATCTAATGAAAAACTGTTTTTT. Protein sequence: CASTRRGSNEKLFF.